A selection of T cell receptor beta chains follows, all from one sample in a study of cytomegalovirus exposure and HLA in healthy donors. Only in-frame clones appear in the TCRdb table, and some are missing; sequencing was by immunoSEQ multiplex PCR. The listing contains 150,000 or so clones. Sequenced material: PBMCs. The source of these receptors is a woman aged 35 to 49 in good health and CMV-seropositive. Each CDR3 is given with its conserved first and last residue. A D gene is named only where the DNA matches it firmly.

J: TRBJ2-6
D: NA
V: TRBV7-3
CDR3: CASSTAVGYVLTF
DNA: TGTGCCAGCAGCACAGCCGTAGGTTACGTCCTGACTTTC

J: TRBJ2-2
D: NA
V: TRBV19
CDR3: CASADYSDTGELFF
DNA: TGTGCCAGTGCCGACTACTCCGACACCGGGGAGCTGTTTTTT

J: TRBJ2-7
D: NA
V: TRBV2
CDR3: CASRRGRGEQYF
DNA: TGTGCCAGCAGGAGGGGCAGGGGTGAGCAGTACTTC

J: TRBJ1-3
D: NA
V: TRBV18
CDR3: CASSPNGESGNTIYF
DNA: TGTGCCAGCTCGCCGAACGGGGAGTCTGGAAACACCATATATTTT

J: TRBJ2-7
D: TRBD2
V: TRBV5-1
CDR3: CASSPGLAGREQYF
DNA: TGCGCCAGCAGCCCTGGACTAGCGGGACGCGAGCAGTACTTC

J: TRBJ2-1
D: TRBD2
V: TRBV2
CDR3: CASSPLPVAGPPSEQFF
DNA: TGTGCCAGCAGTCCCCTGCCCGTAGCGGGACCCCCCAGTGAGCAGTTCTTC

J: TRBJ2-4
D: TRBD2
V: TRBV5-4
CDR3: CASSQNPLAENIQYF
DNA: TGTGCCAGCAGCCAAAATCCCCTAGCGGAAAACATTCAGTACTTC

J: TRBJ2-7
D: NA
V: TRBV5-6
CDR3: CASSSGFFYEQYF
DNA: TGTGCCAGCAGCTCCGGGTTTTTCTACGAGCAGTACTTC

J: TRBJ2-7
D: TRBD2
V: TRBV5-6
CDR3: CASSLRTSGAYEQYF
DNA: TGTGCCAGCAGCTTGAGGACTAGCGGGGCCTACGAGCAGTACTTC

J: TRBJ1-4
D: NA
V: TRBV5-1
CDR3: CASSSTPGTLNEKLFF
DNA: TGCGCCAGCAGCTCAACCCCCGGGACATTAAATGAAAAACTGTTTTTT

J: TRBJ2-3
D: NA
V: TRBV9
CDR3: CASSVLGAYTDTQYF
DNA: TGTGCCAGCAGCGTATTGGGGGCCTATACAGATACGCAGTATTTT

J: TRBJ1-5
D: NA
V: TRBV28
CDR3: CAGQGLSNQPQHF
DNA: TGTGCCGGGCAGGGGCTGAGCAATCAGCCCCAGCATTTT

J: TRBJ2-7
D: TRBD1
V: TRBV5-1
CDR3: CASSLGLRRGQVYEQYF
DNA: TGCGCCAGCAGCTTGGGTTTGAGGCGGGGACAGGTCTACGAGCAGTACTTC

J: TRBJ1-2
D: NA
V: TRBV7-3
CDR3: CASSQSTDRKGYTF
DNA: TGTGCCAGCAGCCAAAGCACTGACAGGAAGGGCTACACCTTC

J: TRBJ1-2
D: NA
V: TRBV19
CDR3: CASSLNLGQIPSSAPYTF
DNA: TGTGCCAGTAGTCTAAATTTAGGACAGATACCATCTTCAGCTCCCTACACCTTC

J: TRBJ1-5
D: NA
V: TRBV5-6
CDR3: CASSLGVTGQPQHF
DNA: TGTGCCAGCAGCTTGGGGGTCACAGGTCAGCCCCAGCATTTT

J: TRBJ2-2
D: NA
V: TRBV28
CDR3: CASSLIITANTGELFF
DNA: TGTGCCAGCAGTCTAATAATTACCGCGAACACCGGGGAGCTGTTTTTT

J: TRBJ1-1
D: TRBD1
V: TRBV25-1
CDR3: CASSEWTGTNTEAFF
DNA: TGTGCCAGCAGTGAATGGACAGGGACGAACACTGAAGCTTTCTTT

J: TRBJ1-4
D: TRBD1
V: TRBV28
CDR3: CASIGKTGLEKLFF
DNA: TGTGCCAGCATCGGGAAGACAGGGCTTGAAAAACTGTTTTTT

J: TRBJ2-5
D: TRBD1
V: TRBV18
CDR3: CASSPLPDRSISKETQYF
DNA: TGTGCCAGCTCACCACTTCCGGACAGGTCAATTTCCAAAGAGACCCAGTACTTC